This entry concerns a single T cell receptor beta chain. This sample stems from a study of memory CD4+ T cells and cytomegalovirus serostatus. TCRdb's table, derived via immunoSEQ multiplex PCR, lists solely in-frame clones and lacks some. The table has about 92,000 clones, about 80% seen once. Single viable CD3+CD4+CD8-CD45RO+ cells were sorted as the memory CD4+ T cells. Germline V CDR1 and CDR2: WSHSY, SAAADI. Trimming left V 6 bases short and J 3 bases short, with 12 bases between. The CDR3 loop spans 13 amino acids. The source of this sequence is an adult in good health and CMV-seropositive. The gene calls are TRBV10-2 and TRBJ2-7; D is possibly TRBD1 (5 bases). The sequencing sample was made of memory CD4+ T cells from blood. The CDR3 coding sequence is TGCGCCAGCAGGTTAATACAGGACTACGAGCAGTACTTC. Translation gives CASRLIQDYEQYF.